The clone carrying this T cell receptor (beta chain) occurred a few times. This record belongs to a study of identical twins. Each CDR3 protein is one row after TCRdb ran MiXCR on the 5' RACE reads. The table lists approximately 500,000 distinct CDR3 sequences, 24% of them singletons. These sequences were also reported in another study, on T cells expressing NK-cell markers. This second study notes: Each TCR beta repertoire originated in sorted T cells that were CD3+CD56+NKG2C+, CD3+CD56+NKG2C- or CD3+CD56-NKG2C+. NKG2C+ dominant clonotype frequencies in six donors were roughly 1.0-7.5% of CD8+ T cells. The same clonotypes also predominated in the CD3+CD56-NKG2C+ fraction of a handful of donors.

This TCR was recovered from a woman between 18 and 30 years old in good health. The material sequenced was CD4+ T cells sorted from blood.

Written as DNA, the CDR3 is TGTGCCAGCAGCTTCCGTTTGACAGATACGCAGTATTTT. Amino acids: CASSFRLTDTQYF. The rearrangement joins TRBV9 to TRBJ2-3, with no clear D. CDR3 size: 13 residues. Trimming stripped 4 bases from V and 3 bases from J, with 9 bases between. CDR1 is SGDLS, CDR2 YYNGEE, per germline.